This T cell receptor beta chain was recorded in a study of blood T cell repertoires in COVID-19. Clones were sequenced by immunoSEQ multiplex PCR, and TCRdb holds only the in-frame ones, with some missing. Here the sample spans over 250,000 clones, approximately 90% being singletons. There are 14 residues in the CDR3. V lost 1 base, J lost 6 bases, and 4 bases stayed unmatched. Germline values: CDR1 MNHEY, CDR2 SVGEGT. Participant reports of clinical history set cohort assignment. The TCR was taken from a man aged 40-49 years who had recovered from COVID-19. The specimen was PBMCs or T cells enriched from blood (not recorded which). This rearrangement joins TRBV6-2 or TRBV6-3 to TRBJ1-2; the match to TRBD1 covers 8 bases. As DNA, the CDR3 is TGTGCCAGCAGTTACTGGGCAGGGGGCGATGGCTACACCTTC. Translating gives CASSYWAGGDGYTF.